The present entry profiles one T cell receptor beta chain with its context. This entry belongs to a study of cytomegalovirus exposure and HLA in healthy donors. Whole-study context: The 120 validation repertoires were produced on the same platform as the roughly 690 repertoires of the first cohort. This was reported in a later analysis.

CDR1 is MNHEY, CDR2 SVGAGI, per germline. CDR3 size: 14 residues. V lost 5 bases and J 3 bases, leaving 11 bases between the germline ends. The protocol was immunoSEQ multiplex PCR, while the TCRdb copy is restricted to in-frame clones and leaves out a portion. This table has some 250,000 clones, around 90% appearing once. The chain links TRBV6-5 to TRBJ2-1, with D possibly matching TRBD2 (5 bases). The receptor's source is a woman under 30 in good health and CMV-seronegative. Sequencing input: PBMCs. CDR3 sequence: CASSPSGIYNEQFF. The CDR3 nucleotides are TGTGCCAGCAGTCCCAGCGGAATCTACAATGAGCAGTTCTTC.